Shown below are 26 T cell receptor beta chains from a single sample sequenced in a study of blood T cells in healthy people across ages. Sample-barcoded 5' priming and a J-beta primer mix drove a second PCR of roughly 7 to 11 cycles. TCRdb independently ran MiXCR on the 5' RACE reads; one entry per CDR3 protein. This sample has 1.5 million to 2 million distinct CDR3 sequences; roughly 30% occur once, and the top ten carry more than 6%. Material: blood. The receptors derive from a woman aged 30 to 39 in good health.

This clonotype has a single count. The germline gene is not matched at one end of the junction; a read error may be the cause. The CDR3 DNA reads TGTGCCAGTAGTGATAGACAGATCAATCAGCCCCAGCATTTT. This gives the protein CASSDRQINQPQHF. The chain uses TRBV2 and TRBJ1-5, with TRBD1 as a possible D gene (5 bases). The CDR3 covers 14 residues. From germline, CDR1 is SNHLY and CDR2 FYNNEI.

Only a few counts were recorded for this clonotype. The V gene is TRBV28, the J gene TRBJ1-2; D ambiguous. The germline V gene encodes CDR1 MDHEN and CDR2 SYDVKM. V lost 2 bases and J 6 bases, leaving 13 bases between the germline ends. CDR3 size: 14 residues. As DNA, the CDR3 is TGTGCCAGCAGTTTACTTGACGGGAGAAATGGCTACACCTTC. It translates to CASSLLDGRNGYTF.

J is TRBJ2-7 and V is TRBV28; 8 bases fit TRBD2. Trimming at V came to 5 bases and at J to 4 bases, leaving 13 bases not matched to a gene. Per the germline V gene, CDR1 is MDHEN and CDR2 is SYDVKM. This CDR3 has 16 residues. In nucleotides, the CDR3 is TGTGCCAGCAGTCTTCGGGGGGGAGGGGGAATATACGAGCAGTACTTC. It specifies CASSLRGGGGIYEQYF.

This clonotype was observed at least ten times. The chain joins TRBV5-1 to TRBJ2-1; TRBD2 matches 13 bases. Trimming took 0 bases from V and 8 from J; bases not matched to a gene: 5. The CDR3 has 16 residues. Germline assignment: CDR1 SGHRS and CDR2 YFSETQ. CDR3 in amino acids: CASSLGTSGGAYEQFF. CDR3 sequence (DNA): TGCGCCAGCAGCTTGGGTACTAGCGGGGGGGCCTATGAGCAGTTCTTC.

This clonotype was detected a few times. CDR3 residues: CASSLGHTGQNSPVGYTF. The CDR3 region has the DNA TGCGCCAGCAGCTTGGGACACACGGGGCAGAACAGCCCAGTCGGCTACACCTTC. The chain couples TRBV5-1 to TRBJ1-2; maybe TRBD1 (5 bases). Germline loops: CDR1 SGHRS, CDR2 YFSETQ. With 0 bases removed from V and 8 bases from J, the gap between germline ends came to 26 bases. The CDR3 consists of 18 residues.

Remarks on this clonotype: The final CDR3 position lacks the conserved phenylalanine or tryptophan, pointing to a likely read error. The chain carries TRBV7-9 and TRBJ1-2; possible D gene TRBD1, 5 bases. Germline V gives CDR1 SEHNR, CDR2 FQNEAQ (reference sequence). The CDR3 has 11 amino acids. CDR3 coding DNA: TGTGCGCCTCGACAGCTCTATGGCTACACCTTA. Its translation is CAPRQLYGYTL.

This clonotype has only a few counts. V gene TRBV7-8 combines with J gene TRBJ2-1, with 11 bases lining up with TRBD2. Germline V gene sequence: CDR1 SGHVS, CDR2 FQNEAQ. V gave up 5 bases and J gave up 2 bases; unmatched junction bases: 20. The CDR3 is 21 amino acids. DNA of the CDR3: TGTGCCAGCAGCACGGAGTGGGATAGCGGGAGGGCCGCCATTACCTACAATGAGCAGTTCTTC. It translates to CASSTEWDSGRAAITYNEQFF.

In nucleotides, the CDR3 is TGTGCCAGCAGACCAGGGGTTACAGGAAAGAACACTGAAGCTTTCTTT. Protein product: CASRPGVTGKNTEAFF. This chain links TRBV6-2 or TRBV6-3 with TRBJ1-1, with D perhaps TRBD1 (6 bases). Trimming left V 6 bases short and J 1 base short, with 18 bases between. The CDR3 has 16 residues. CDR1 MNHEY and CDR2 SVGEGT come from the germline V gene.

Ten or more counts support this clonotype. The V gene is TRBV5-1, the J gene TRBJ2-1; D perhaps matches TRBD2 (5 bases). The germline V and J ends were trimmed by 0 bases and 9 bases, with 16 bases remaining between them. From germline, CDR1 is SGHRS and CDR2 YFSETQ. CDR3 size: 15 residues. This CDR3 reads CASSLAVSGSVEQFF. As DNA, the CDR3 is TGCGCCAGCAGCTTGGCAGTGTCGGGGAGTGTTGAGCAGTTCTTC.

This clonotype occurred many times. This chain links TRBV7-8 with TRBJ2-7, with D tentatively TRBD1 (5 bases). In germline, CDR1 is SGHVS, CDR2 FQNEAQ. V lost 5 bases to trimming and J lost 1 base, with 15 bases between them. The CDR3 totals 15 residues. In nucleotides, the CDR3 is TGTGCCAGCAGCCCGGCATATTCAGGGTCCTACGAGCAGTACTTC. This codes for CASSPAYSGSYEQYF.

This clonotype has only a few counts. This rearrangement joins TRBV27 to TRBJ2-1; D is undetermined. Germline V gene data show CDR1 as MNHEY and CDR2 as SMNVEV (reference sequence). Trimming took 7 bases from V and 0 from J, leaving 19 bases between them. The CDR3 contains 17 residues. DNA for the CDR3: TGTGCCAGCACCCCAGGCGGCTCCCTAAGCTCCTACAATGAGCAGTTCTTC. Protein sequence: CASTPGGSLSSYNEQFF.

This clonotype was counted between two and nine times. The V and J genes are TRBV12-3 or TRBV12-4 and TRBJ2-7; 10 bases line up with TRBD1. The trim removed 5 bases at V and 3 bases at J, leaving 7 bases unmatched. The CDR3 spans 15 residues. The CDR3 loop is CASSRRTGGNYEQYF. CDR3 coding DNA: TGTGCCAGCAGTCGCCGGACAGGGGGAAACTACGAGCAGTACTTC.

CDR3 region: CASSLDTLMGDTQYF. CDR3 DNA: TGTGCCAGCAGCTTAGACACTTTGATGGGGGATACGCAGTATTTT. The chain uses TRBV7-9 and TRBJ2-3; D is uncertain. The germline V gene encodes CDR1 SEHNR and CDR2 FQNEAQ (reference sequence). This CDR3 comprises 15 residues. V gave up 1 base and J gave up 6 bases, with 14 bases separating them.

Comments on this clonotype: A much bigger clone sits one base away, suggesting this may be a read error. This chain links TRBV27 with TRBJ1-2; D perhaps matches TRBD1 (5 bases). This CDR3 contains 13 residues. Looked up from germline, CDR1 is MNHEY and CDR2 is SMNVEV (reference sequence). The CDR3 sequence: CASRLSGRYGYTF. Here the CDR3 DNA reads TGTGCCAGCAGGTTATCGGGGCGCTATGGCTACACCTTC.

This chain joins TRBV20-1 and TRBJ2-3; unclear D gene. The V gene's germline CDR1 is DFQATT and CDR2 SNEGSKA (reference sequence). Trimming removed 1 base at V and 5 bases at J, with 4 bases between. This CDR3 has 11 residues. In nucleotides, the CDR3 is TGCAGTGCTAGAGGCATAGATACGCAGTATTTT. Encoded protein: CSARGIDTQYF.

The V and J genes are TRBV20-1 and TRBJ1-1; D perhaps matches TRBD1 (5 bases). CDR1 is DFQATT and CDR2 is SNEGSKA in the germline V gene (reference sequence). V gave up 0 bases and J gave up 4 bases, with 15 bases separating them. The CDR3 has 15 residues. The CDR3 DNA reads TGCAGTGCTAGAGATGTTCGCAGGGCCCCCACTGAAGCTTTCTTT. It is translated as CSARDVRRAPTEAFF.

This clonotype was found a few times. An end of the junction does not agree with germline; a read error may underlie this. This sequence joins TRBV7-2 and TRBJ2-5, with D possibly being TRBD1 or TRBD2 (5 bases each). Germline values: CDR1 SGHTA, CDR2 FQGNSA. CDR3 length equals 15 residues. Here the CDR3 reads CASSRPGTREETPYF. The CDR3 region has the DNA TGTGCCAGCAGCCGCCCCGGGACGAGGGAAGAGACCCCGTACTTC.

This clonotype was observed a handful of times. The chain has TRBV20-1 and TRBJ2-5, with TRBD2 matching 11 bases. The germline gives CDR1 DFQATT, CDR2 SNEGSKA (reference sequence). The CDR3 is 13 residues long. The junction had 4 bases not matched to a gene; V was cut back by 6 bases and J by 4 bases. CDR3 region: CSARLAGLETQYF. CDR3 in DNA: TGCAGTGCCCGACTAGCGGGGTTAGAGACCCAGTACTTC.

CDR3 region: CASSLAGTGGFGEQYF. The CDR3 DNA follows: TGCGCCAGCAGCTTGGCCGGGACAGGTGGTTTCGGCGAGCAGTACTTC. The chain combines TRBV5-1 with TRBJ2-7, with 8 bases fitting TRBD1. CDR3 size: 16 residues. V lost 0 bases and J lost 6; bases outside the gene matches: 11. CDR1 and CDR2 (germline): SGHRS, YFSETQ.

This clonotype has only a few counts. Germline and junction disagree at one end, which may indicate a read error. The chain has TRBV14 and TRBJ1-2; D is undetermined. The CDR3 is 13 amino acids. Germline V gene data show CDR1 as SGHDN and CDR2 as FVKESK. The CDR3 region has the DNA TGTGCCAGCAACCAAGAGCTGAACTATGGCTACACCTTC. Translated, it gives CASNQELNYGYTF. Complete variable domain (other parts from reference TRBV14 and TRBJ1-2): EAGVTQFPSHSVIEKGQTVTLRCDPISGHDNLYWYRRVMGKEIKFLLHFVKESKQDESGMPNNRFLAERTGGTYSTLKVQPAELEDSGVYFCASNQELNYGYTFGSGTRLTVV.

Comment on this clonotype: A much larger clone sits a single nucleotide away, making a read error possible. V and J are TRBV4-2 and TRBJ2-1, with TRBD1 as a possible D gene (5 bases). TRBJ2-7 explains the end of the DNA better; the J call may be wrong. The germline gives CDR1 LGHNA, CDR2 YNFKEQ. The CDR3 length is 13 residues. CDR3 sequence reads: CAGSQDRGREQYF. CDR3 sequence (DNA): TGTGCCGGCAGCCAAGATAGGGGAAGGGAGCAGTACTTC.

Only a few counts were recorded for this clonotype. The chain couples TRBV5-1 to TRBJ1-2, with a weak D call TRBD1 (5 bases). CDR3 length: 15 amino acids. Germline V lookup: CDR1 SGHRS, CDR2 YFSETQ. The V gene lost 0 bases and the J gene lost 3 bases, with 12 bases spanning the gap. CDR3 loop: CASSLERGEDYGYTF. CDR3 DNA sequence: TGCGCCAGCAGCTTGGAACGGGGCGAGGACTATGGCTACACCTTC. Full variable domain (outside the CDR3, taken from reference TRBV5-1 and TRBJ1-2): KAGVTQTPRYLIKTRGQQVTLSCSPISGHRSVSWYQQTPGQGLQFLFEYFSETQRNKGNFPGRFSGRQFSNSRSEMNVSTLELGDSALYLCASSLERGEDYGYTFGSGTRLTVV.

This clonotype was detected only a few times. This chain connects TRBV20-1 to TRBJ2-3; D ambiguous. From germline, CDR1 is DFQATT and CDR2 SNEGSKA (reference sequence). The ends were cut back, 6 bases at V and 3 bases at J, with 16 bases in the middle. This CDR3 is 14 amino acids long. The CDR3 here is CSAPDPQATDTQYF. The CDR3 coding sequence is TGCAGTGCGCCGGACCCCCAAGCAACAGATACGCAGTATTTT.

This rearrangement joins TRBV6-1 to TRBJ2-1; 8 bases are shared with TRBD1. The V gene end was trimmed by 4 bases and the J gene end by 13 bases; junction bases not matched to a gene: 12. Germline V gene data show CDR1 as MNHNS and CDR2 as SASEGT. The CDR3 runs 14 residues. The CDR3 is CASSGSRGQETQFF. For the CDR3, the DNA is TGTGCCAGCAGTGGTTCCAGGGGGCAAGAGACCCAGTTCTTC.

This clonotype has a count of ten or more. CDR3 bases: TGCAGTGCTAGTCCCAACAGGGGGAGCTCCTACGAGCAGTACTTC. It codes for CSASPNRGSSYEQYF. This chain joins TRBV20-1 and TRBJ2-7, with TRBD1 identical over 8 bases. CDR3 length: 15 residues. The ends lost 3 bases at V and 0 bases at J; junction bases unmatched: 7. Germline V CDR1 and CDR2: DFQATT, SNEGSKA (reference sequence).

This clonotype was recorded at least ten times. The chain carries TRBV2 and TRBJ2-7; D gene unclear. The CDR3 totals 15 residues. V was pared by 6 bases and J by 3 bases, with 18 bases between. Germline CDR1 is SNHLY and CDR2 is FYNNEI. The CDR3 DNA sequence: TGTGCCAGCAGGGGGATCGATGGTGATATCTACGAGCAGTACTTC. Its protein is CASRGIDGDIYEQYF.